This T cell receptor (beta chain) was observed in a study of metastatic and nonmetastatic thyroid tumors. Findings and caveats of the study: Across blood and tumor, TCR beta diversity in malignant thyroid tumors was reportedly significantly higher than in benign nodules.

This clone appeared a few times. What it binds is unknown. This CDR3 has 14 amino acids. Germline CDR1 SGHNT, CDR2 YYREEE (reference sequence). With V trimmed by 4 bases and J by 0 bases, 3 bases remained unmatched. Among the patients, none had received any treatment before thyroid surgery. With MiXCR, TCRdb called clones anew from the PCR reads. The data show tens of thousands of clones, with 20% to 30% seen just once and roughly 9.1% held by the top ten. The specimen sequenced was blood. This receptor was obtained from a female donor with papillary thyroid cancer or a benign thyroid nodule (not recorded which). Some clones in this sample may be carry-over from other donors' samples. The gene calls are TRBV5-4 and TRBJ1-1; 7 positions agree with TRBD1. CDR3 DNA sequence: TGTGCCAGCAGCCGGGACAGCATGAACACTGAAGCTTTCTTT. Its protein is CASSRDSMNTEAFF.